The text below deals with one T cell receptor beta chain. This specimen comes from a study of blood T cell repertoires in COVID-19. TCRdb keeps only in-frame clones here, not all; method: immunoSEQ multiplex PCR. The table shows 110,000 to 150,000 clones, with more than 85% occurring only once. The length of the CDR3 is 12 residues. With 7 bases removed from V and 5 bases from J, the gap between germline ends came to 12 bases. Germline CDR1 and CDR2: MNHEY and SVGAGI. The clonotype comes from a man aged 55 to 70 with active or convalescent COVID-19. This chain links TRBV6-5 with TRBJ2-7, with D hard to call. The sequenced sample consisted of peripheral blood. Here the CDR3 reads CASTDMSHEQYF. In DNA form, the CDR3 reads TGTGCCAGCACCGACATGTCCCACGAGCAGTACTTC.